The 8 T cell receptor beta chains given below trace back to one sample, sequenced in a study of PD-L1 blockade in urothelial cancer. Time point denoted: peripheral blood 6 weeks after treatment start. Only in-frame clones appear in the TCRdb table, and some are missing; sequencing was by immunoSEQ multiplex PCR. The sample carries some 110,000 clones, roughly 90% recorded once. The material sequenced was PBMCs, taken around atezolizumab (anti-PD-L1) treatment. Receptors were obtained from a man in his sixties with urothelial cancer.

In this sample, this clone turned up once. The V gene is TRBV4-1, the J gene TRBJ1-2; D is unclear. The CDR3 runs to 13 residues. Germline V CDR1 and CDR2: MGHRA, YSYEKL. The ends were cut back, 2 bases at V and 6 bases at J, with 10 bases in the middle. For the CDR3, the DNA is TGCGCCAGCAGCCAACTTGCCGGGAATGGCTACACCTTC. Translating it yields CASSQLAGNGYTF.

V and J are TRBV19 and TRBJ2-7, with 8 bases matching TRBD1. Germline trimming cut 6 bases from V and 1 base from J; bases unmatched to any gene: 11. There are 16 residues in the CDR3. Looked up from germline, CDR1 is LNHDA and CDR2 is SQIVND (reference sequence). CDR3: CASSGNPGQGSYEQYF. The CDR3 coding sequence is TGTGCCAGTAGCGGAAACCCCGGACAGGGATCCTACGAGCAGTACTTC.

The chain has TRBV29-1 and TRBJ2-2; 11 positions match TRBD2. With V trimmed by 4 bases and J by 4 bases, 11 bases remained unmatched. The CDR3 length is 17 residues. The germline gives CDR1 SQVTM, CDR2 ANQGSEA. The CDR3 sequence: CSVVRGSGRAATGELFF. CDR3 coding DNA: TGCAGCGTTGTAAGGGGTAGCGGGAGGGCGGCCACCGGGGAGCTGTTTTTT.

J is TRBJ2-7 and V is TRBV6-5; 10 positions match TRBD1. Unmatched junction bases numbered 8, after V lost 4 bases and J lost 5 bases. Germline CDR1 MNHEY, CDR2 SVGAGI. This CDR3 contains 15 residues. The CDR3 DNA sequence: TGTGCCAGCAGTTTATTCCGGGACAGGGGCCACGAGCAGTACTTC. Residues: CASSLFRDRGHEQYF.

The chain has TRBV19 and TRBJ1-2; 12 bases are a match to TRBD1. Looked up from germline, CDR1 is LNHDA and CDR2 is SQIVND (reference sequence). The length of the CDR3 is 15 residues. J lost 11 bases, V lost 7 bases, and 14 bases had no gene match. CDR3 sequence reads: CASTRTGTGGAGYTF. The DNA for the CDR3 is TGTGCCAGTACCCGGACCGGGACAGGGGGCGCCGGGTACACCTTC.

The chain recombines TRBV10-3 with TRBJ2-3, with 8 bases identical to TRBD2. In germline, CDR1 is ENHRY, CDR2 SYGVKD. V shed 6 bases, J shed 3 bases, and the junction held 8 bases outside the gene matches. The CDR3 has 15 amino acids. CDR3 in amino acids: CAISPGTSGTDTQYF. CDR3 bases: TGTGCCATCAGCCCCGGAACTAGCGGAACAGATACGCAGTATTTT.

The table lists this clone with a count of one. The chain links TRBV7-9 to TRBJ1-3; unclear D gene. V was trimmed by 3 bases and J by 2 bases, leaving 14 bases between them. The V gene's germline CDR1 is SEHNR and CDR2 FQNEAQ (reference sequence). The CDR3 sequence is 16 residues long. CDR3 region: CASSLTRTVAGNTIYF. CDR3 sequence (DNA): TGTGCCAGCAGCTTGACGCGGACTGTTGCTGGAAACACCATATATTTT.

This chain connects TRBV7-3 to TRBJ2-6; 9 bases agree with TRBD1. Germline V lookup: CDR1 SGHTA, CDR2 FQGTGA. Trimming removed 5 bases from V and 1 base from J; junction bases left unmatched: 9. The CDR3 contains 18 residues. CDR3 DNA: TGTGCCAGCAGCCCATTTGGACAGGGGATTTCTGGGGCCAACGTCCTGACTTTC. Its translation is CASSPFGQGISGANVLTF.